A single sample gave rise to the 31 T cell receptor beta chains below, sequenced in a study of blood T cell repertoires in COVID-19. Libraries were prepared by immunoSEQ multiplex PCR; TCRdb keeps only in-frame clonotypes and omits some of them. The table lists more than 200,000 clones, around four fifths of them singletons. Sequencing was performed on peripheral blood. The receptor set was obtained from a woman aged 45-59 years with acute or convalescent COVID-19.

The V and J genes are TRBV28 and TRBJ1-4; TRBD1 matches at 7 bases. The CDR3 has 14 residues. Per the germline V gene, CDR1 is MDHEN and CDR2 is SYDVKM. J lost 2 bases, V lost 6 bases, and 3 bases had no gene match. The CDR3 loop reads CASRPGGTNEKLFF. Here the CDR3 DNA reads TGTGCCAGCAGGCCAGGGGGTACTAATGAAAAACTGTTTTTT.

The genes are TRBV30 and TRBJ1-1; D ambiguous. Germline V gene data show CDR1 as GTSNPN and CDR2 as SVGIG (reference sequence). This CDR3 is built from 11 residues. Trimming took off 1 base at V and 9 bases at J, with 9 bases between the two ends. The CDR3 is CAWSGEFKAFF. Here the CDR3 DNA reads TGTGCCTGGAGTGGGGAGTTTAAAGCTTTCTTT.

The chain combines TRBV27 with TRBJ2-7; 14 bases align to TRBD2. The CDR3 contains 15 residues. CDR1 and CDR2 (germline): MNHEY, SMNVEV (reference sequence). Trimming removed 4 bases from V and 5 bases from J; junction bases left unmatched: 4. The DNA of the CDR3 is TGTGCCAGCAGTTCCAGACTAGCGGGAGGGGACGAGCAGTACTTC. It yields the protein CASSSRLAGGDEQYF.

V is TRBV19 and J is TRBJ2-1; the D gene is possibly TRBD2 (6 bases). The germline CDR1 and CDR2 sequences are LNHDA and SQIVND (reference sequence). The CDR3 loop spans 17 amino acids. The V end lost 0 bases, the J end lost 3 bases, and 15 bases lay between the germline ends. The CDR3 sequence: CASSIEGSGKLYNEQFF. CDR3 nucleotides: TGTGCCAGTAGTATAGAGGGTAGCGGAAAACTCTACAATGAGCAGTTCTTC.

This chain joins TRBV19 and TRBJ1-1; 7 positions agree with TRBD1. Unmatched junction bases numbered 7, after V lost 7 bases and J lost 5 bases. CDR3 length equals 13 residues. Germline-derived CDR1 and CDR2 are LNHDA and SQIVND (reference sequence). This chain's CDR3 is CASTRDSGTEAFF. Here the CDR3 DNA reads TGTGCCAGTACTAGGGACAGCGGAACTGAAGCTTTCTTT.

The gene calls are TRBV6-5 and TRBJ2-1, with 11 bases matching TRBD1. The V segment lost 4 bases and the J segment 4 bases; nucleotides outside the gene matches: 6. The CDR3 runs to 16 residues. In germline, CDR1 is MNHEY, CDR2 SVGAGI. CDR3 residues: CASSSRTGGAYNEQFF. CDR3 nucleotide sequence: TGTGCCAGCAGTTCCCGGACAGGGGGCGCTTACAATGAGCAGTTCTTC.

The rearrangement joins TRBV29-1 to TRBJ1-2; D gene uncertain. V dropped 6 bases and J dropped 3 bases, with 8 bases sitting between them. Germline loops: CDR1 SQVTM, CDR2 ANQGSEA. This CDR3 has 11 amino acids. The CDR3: CSVETDYGYTF. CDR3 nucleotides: TGCAGCGTAGAAACAGACTATGGCTACACCTTC.

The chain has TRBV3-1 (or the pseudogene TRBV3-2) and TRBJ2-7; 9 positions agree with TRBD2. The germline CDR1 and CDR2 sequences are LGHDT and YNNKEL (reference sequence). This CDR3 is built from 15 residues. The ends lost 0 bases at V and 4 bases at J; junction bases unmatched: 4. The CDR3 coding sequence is TGTGCCAGCAGCCAAGAAGGGGGACTAGCATACGAGCAGTACTTC. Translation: CASSQEGGLAYEQYF.

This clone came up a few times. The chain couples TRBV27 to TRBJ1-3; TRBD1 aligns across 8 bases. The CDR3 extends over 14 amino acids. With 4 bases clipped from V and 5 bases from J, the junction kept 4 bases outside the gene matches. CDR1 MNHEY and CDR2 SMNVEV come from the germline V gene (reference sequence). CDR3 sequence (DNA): TGTGCCAGCAGTTCAGGGACAGGAAGAAACACCATATATTTT. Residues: CASSSGTGRNTIYF.

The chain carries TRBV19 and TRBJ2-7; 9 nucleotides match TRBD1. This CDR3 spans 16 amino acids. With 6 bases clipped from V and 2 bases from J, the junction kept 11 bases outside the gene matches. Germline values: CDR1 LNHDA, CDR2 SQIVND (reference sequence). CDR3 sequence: CASSLLPGQGTYEQYF. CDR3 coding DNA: TGTGCCAGTAGCCTATTGCCGGGACAGGGCACCTACGAGCAGTACTTC.

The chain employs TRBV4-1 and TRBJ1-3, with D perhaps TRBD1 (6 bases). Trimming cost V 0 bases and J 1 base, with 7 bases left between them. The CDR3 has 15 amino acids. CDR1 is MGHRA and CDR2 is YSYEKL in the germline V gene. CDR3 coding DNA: TGCGCCAGCAGCCAAGATAGGGGGTCTGGAAACACCATATATTTT. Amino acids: CASSQDRGSGNTIYF.

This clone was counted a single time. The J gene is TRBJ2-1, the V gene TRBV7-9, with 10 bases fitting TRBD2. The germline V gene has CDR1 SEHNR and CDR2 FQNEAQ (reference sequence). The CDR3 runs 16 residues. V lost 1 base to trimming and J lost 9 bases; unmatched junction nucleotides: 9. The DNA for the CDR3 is TGTGCCAGCAGCTTAGTCCCCCTAGCGGGAGTTCGTGAGCAGTTCTTC. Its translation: CASSLVPLAGVREQFF.

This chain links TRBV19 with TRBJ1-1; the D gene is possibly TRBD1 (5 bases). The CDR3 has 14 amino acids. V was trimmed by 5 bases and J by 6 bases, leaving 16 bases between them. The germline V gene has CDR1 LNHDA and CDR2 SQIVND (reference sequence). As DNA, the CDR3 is TGTGCCAGTAGTCCTGAGACTTGGGGCCCTGAAGCTTTCTTT. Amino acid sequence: CASSPETWGPEAFF.

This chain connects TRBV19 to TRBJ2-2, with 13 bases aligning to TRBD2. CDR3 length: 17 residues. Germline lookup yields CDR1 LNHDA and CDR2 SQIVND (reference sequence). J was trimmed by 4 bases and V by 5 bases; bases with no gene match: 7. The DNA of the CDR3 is TGTGCCAGTAGTCCACCCCGGACTAGCGGGGGCACCGGGGAGCTGTTTTTT. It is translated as CASSPPRTSGGTGELFF.

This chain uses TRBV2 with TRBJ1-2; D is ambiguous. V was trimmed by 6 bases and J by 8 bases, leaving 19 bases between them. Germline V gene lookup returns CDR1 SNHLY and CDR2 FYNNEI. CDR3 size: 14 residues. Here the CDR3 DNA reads TGTGCCAGCAGAAAAATGGGCAGCAGCAAGGGCTACACCTTC. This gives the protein CASRKMGSSKGYTF.

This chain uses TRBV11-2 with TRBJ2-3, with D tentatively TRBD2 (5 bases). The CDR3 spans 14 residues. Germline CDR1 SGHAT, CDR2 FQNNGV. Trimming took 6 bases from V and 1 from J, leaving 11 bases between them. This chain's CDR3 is CASRRAGGTDTQYF. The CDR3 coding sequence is TGTGCCAGCAGGCGGGCGGGCGGCACAGATACGCAGTATTTT.

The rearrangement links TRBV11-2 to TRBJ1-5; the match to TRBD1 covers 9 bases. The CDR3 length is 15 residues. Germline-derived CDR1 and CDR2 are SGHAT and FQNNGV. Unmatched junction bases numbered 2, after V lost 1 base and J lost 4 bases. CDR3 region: CASSLGDRANQPQHF. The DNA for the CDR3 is TGTGCCAGCAGCTTAGGGGACAGGGCTAATCAGCCCCAGCATTTT.

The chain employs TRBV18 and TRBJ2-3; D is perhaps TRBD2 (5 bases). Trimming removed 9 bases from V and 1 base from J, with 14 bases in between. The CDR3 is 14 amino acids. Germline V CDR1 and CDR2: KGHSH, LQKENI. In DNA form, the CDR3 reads TGTGCCAGTTCGCTTTGGGGAGGCACAGATACGCAGTATTTT. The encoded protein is CASSLWGGTDTQYF.

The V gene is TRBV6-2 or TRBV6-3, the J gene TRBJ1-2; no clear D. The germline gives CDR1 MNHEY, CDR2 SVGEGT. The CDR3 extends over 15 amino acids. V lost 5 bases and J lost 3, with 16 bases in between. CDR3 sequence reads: CASSPGRVGYYGYTF. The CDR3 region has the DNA TGTGCCAGCAGTCCCGGGAGGGTGGGCTACTATGGCTACACCTTC.

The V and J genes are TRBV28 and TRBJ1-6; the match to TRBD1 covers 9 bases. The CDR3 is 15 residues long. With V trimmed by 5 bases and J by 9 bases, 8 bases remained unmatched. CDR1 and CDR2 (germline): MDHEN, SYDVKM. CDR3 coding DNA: TGTGCCAGCAGTCCCTGGACAGGGGAGGGTTCACCCCTCCACTTT. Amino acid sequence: CASSPWTGEGSPLHF. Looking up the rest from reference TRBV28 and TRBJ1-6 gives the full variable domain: DVKVTQSSRYLVKRTGEKVFLECVQDMDHENMFWYRQDPGLGLRLIYFSYDVKMKEKGDIPEGYSVSREKKERFSLILESASTNQTSMYLCASSPWTGEGSPLHFGNGTRLTVT.

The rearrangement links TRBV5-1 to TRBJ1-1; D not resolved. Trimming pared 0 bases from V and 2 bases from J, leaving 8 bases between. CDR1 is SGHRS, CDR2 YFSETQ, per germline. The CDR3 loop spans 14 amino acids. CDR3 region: CASSLAVINTEAFF. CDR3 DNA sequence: TGCGCCAGCAGCTTGGCGGTAATAAACACTGAAGCTTTCTTT.

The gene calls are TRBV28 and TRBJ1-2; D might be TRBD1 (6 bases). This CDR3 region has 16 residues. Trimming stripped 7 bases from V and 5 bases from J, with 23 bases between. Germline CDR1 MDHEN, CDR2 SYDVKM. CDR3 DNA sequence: TGTGCCAGCAACCCGGCAGGGGCGACCTGGGGGTATGGCTACACCTTC. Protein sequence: CASNPAGATWGYGYTF.

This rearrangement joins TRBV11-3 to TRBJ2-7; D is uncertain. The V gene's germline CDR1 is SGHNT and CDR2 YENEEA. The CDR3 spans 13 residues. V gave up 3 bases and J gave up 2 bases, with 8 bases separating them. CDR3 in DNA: TGTGCCAGCAGCTTGGGCTCGGCCTACGAGCAGTACTTC. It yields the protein CASSLGSAYEQYF.

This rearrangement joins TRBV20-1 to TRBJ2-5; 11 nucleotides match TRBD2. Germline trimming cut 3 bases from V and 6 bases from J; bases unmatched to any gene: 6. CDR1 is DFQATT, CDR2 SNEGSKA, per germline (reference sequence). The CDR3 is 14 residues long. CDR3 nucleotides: TGCAGTGCTAGTGGTAGCGGGAGGGGACAGACCCAGTACTTC. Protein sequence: CSASGSGRGQTQYF.

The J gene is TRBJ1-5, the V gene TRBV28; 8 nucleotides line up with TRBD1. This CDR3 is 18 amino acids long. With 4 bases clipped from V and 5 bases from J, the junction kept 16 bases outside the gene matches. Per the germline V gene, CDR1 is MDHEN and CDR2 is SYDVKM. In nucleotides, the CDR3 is TGTGCCAGCAGTTCCACCCTCGGACAGGGACCCCACCATCAGCCCCAGCATTTT. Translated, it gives CASSSTLGQGPHHQPQHF.

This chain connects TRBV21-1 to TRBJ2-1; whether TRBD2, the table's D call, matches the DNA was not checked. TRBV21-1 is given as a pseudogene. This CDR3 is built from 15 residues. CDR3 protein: CARNNSGRFYNEQFF. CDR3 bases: TGTGCCAGGAATAATAGCGGGAGATTCTACAATGAGCAGTTCTTC.

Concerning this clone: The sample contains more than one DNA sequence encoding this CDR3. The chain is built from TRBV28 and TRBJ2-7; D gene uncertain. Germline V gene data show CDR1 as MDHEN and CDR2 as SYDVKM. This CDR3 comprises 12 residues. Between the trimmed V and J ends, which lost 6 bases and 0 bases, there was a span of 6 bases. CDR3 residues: CASSLSSYEQYF. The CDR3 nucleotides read TGTGCCAGCAGCCTCAGCTCCTACGAGCAGTACTTC.

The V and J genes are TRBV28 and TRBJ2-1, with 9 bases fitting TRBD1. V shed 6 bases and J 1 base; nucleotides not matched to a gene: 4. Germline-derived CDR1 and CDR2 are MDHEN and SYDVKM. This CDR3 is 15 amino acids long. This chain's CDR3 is CASRTGGLSYNEQFF. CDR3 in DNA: TGTGCCAGCAGGACAGGGGGATTATCCTACAATGAGCAGTTCTTC.

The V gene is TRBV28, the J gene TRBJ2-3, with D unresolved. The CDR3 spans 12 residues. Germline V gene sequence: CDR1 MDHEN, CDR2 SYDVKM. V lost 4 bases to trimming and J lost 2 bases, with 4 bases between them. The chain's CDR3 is CASSSVTDTQYF. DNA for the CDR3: TGTGCCAGCAGTTCAGTCACAGATACGCAGTATTTT.

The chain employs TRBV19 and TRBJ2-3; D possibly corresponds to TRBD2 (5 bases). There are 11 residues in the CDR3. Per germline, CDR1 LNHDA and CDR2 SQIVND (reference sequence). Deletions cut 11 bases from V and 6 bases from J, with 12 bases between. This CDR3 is CAPFERDTQYF. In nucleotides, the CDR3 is TGTGCCCCATTTGAGCGGGATACGCAGTATTTT.

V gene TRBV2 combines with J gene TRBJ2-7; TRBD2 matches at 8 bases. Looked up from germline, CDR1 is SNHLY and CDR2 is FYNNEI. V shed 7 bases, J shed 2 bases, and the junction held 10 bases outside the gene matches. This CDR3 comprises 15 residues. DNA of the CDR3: TGTGCCAGCAAGAAGAGCGGGAGCAAGACCTACGAGCAGTACTTC. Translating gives CASKKSGSKTYEQYF.